This TCR beta chain was captured by sequencing in a study of Ad26.COV2.S vaccination and SARS-CoV-2 variants. Study details: The COV1001 Ad26.COV2.S trial arm included the donor.

Treatment noted: some 20 received Ad26.COV2.S at low or high dose, single or two shots; 5 received placebo; per-sample allocation not given. The study sampled participants on day 63 after the first vaccine or placebo injection. In the vaccine, an Ad26 vector expressed the SARS-CoV-2 spike of the Wuhan strain. Study conclusions and caveats: Spike-specific responses of CD8+ and CD4+ T cells were reported to display substantial breadth after vaccination. Measures of TCR breadth and depth may have fallen short of total T cell responses.

The CDR3 runs 17 residues. The germline gives CDR1 WSHSY, CDR2 SAAADI. Trimming removed 2 bases at V and 3 bases at J, with 20 bases between. Sequencing was performed with immunoSEQ multiplex PCR; in TCRdb, only in-frame clones are kept and a portion is missing. This table has hundreds of thousands of clones, roughly 87% appearing once. Note on this clone: Its antigen is not known.

This receptor was identified in a person between 18 and 60 years old who received the Ad26.COV2.S COVID-19 vaccine or a placebo. The source material was peripheral blood, sampled in a trial of Ad26.COV2.S vaccine versus placebo. The chain links TRBV10-2 to TRBJ2-7; TRBD1 is a possible D gene (6 bases). The CDR3 region is CASSETPGVGQDYEQYF. CDR3 nucleotides: TGCGCCAGCAGTGAGACTCCCGGGGTGGGACAAGACTACGAGCAGTACTTC.